These T cell receptor beta chains were read from a single sample in a study of blood T cell repertoires in COVID-19. Assay: immunoSEQ multiplex PCR; the TCRdb copy retains only in-frame clones and omits some. The data hold 210,000 or so clones, with approximately 78% observed a single time. Input material: peripheral blood. The origin of the receptors is a woman older than 75 with active or convalescent COVID-19. Both conserved end residues are part of each CDR3. The order of the fields is clone size, CDR3 length, J gene, V gene, D gene, CDR3 protein, CDR3 DNA. The D gene is left open where the match is weak. Size is omitted from some rows. Given values are once, few, many or a class for expanded clones.

NA | 13 | TRBJ2-3 | TRBV12-3/TRBV12-4 | NA | CASGSSNTDTQYF | TGTGCCAGCGGCTCCTCCAACACAGATACGCAGTATTTT
NA | 14 | TRBJ1-2 | TRBV6-5 | TRBD1 | CASSRGQGTYGYTF | TGTGCCAGCAGTCGGGGACAGGGCACCTATGGCTACACCTTC
NA | 19 | TRBJ1-6 | TRBV6-1 | TRBD1 | CASSGEGGRKDLWNSPLHF | TGTGCCAGCAGTGGGGAAGGGGGCCGTAAGGACTTATGGAATTCACCCCTCCACTTT
NA | 13 | TRBJ1-5 | TRBV7-9 | NA | CASSFAGNQPQHF | TGTGCCAGCAGCTTTGCCGGGAATCAGCCCCAGCATTTT
NA | 15 | TRBJ2-2 | TRBV6-5 | TRBD1 | CASSLTGGGTGELFF | TGTGCCAGCAGTTTAACAGGGGGCGGTACCGGGGAGCTGTTTTTT
few | 14 | TRBJ1-1 | TRBV10-1 | NA | CASSEGLSNTEAFF | TGCGCCAGCAGTGAGGGACTCTCGAACACTGAAGCTTTCTTT
once | 15 | TRBJ1-5 | TRBV30 | NA | CAWSAGIPSNQPQHF | TGTGCCTGGAGTGCGGGAATCCCGAGCAATCAGCCCCAGCATTTT
NA | 13 | TRBJ2-5 | TRBV11-2 | NA | CASSFLARETQYF | TGTGCCAGCAGCTTCCTAGCACGAGAGACCCAGTACTTC
NA | 16 | TRBJ1-1 | TRBV19 | TRBD1 | CASSLGQGAWNTEAFF | TGTGCCAGTAGCCTCGGACAGGGGGCGTGGAACACTGAAGCTTTCTTT
NA | 15 | TRBJ1-1 | TRBV28 | TRBD1 | CASSLLQGAYTEAFF | TGTGCCAGCAGTTTATTGCAGGGGGCTTACACTGAAGCTTTCTTT
NA | 14 | TRBJ2-2 | TRBV27 | TRBD2 | CASSASGGAGELFF | TGTGCCAGCAGTGCTAGCGGGGGGGCCGGGGAGCTGTTTTTT
NA | 16 | TRBJ1-4 | TRBV5-4 | TRBD1 | CASSSPQQGRNEKLFF | TGTGCCAGCAGCTCCCCCCAACAGGGGAGAAATGAAAAACTGTTTTTT
NA | 14 | TRBJ1-1 | TRBV10-3 | TRBD1 | CAISESSGGTEAFF | TGTGCCATCAGTGAGTCATCAGGGGGCACTGAAGCTTTCTTT
NA | 14 | TRBJ2-7 | TRBV6-6 | NA | CAIREGRWSYEQYF | TGTGCCATCCGAGAAGGGAGGTGGTCCTACGAGCAGTACTTC
NA | 13 | TRBJ2-7 | TRBV10-3 | NA | CAISWAVSYEQYF | TGTGCCATCAGTTGGGCAGTCTCCTACGAGCAGTACTTC
NA | 14 | TRBJ2-6 | TRBV5-1 | NA | CASRADSGANVLTF | TGCGCCAGCAGAGCTGACTCTGGGGCCAACGTCCTGACTTTC
NA | 12 | TRBJ2-1 | TRBV7-2 | NA | CASSLAPGGPFF | TGTGCCAGCAGCTTAGCGCCGGGGGGCCCGTTCTTC
NA | 12 | TRBJ1-2 | TRBV2 | NA | CAITTFNYGYTF | TGTGCCATTACGACATTTAACTATGGCTACACCTTC
NA | 15 | TRBJ1-4 | TRBV5-4 | NA | CASSLGGGMYEKLFF | TGTGCCAGCAGCTTGGGTGGGGGGATGTATGAAAAACTGTTTTTT
NA | 16 | TRBJ1-1 | TRBV27 | TRBD1 | CASKVRQGAWDTEAFF | TGTGCCAGCAAGGTCAGACAGGGGGCGTGGGACACTGAAGCTTTCTTT
few | 16 | TRBJ1-6 | TRBV5-1 | TRBD1 | CASSPRGTGGNSPLHF | TGCGCCAGCAGCCCCCGCGGGACAGGGGGAAATTCACCCCTCCACTTT
NA | 14 | TRBJ1-5 | TRBV28 | NA | CASSYQQGYQPQHF | TGTGCCAGCAGCTATCAACAGGGATATCAGCCCCAGCATTTT
NA | 12 | TRBJ1-2 | TRBV29-1 | NA | CSVERGFNGYTF | TGCAGCGTTGAACGGGGGTTCAATGGCTACACCTTC
NA | 15 | TRBJ1-1 | TRBV7-9 | TRBD1 | CASSLTGGLNTEAFF | TGTGCCAGCAGCTTGACAGGGGGCCTAAACACTGAAGCTTTCTTT
once | 18 | TRBJ2-2 | TRBV7-3 | TRBD2 | CASSPRTSGGAWTGELFF | TGTGCCAGCAGCCCCAGGACTAGCGGGGGGGCGTGGACCGGGGAGCTGTTTTTT
NA | 15 | TRBJ1-1 | TRBV19 | TRBD1 | CASRNPGTGDTEAFF | TGTGCCAGTAGAAACCCCGGGACAGGGGACACTGAAGCTTTCTTT
NA | 14 | TRBJ2-3 | TRBV6-5 | NA | CASSYSRAGPAQYF | TGTGCCAGCAGTTACTCGAGGGCAGGCCCAGCGCAGTATTTT
NA | 12 | TRBJ2-7 | TRBV7-9 | NA | CASSFQTGEQYF | TGTGCCAGCAGCTTCCAGACAGGCGAGCAGTACTTC
few | 17 | TRBJ2-1 | TRBV19 | TRBD2 | CASSIDPSGLISNEQFF | TGTGCCAGTAGTATAGACCCTAGCGGGTTAATAAGCAATGAGCAGTTCTTC
NA | 13 | TRBJ1-5 | TRBV10-2 | NA | CASSGGWGQPQHF | TGCGCCAGCAGCGGGGGATGGGGTCAGCCCCAGCATTTT
NA | 15 | TRBJ1-6 | TRBV7-9 | TRBD1 | CASSPDRQGRSPLHF | TGTGCCAGCAGCCCCGACCGACAGGGGCGATCACCCCTCCACTTT
NA | 15 | TRBJ1-6 | TRBV28 | TRBD1 | CASSPGQGYNSPLHF | TGTGCCAGCAGTCCGGGACAGGGCTATAATTCACCCCTCCACTTT